The 4 T cell receptor beta chains presented below share a single source sample, sequenced in a study of T cell repertoires in cytomegalovirus infection. From the reads, TCRdb called clonotypes with MiXCR, one entry per CDR3 protein. The sample includes about 140,000 distinct CDR3 sequences, approximately 5.9% of them seen just once. The specimen was PBMCs. The source of these receptors is a human donor in good health (CMV status not recorded). Some clones in this sample may be carry-over from other donors' samples.

There are a few counts of this clonotype. This chain connects TRBV4-1 to TRBJ2-5, with D perhaps matching TRBD1 (6 bases). The CDR3 sequence is 14 residues long. Germline values: CDR1 MGHRA, CDR2 YSYEKL. The V end lost 2 bases, the J end lost 10 bases, and 17 bases lay between the germline ends. The CDR3 DNA sequence: TGCGCCAGCAGCCAACCCGGGACACTAGGTGACCAGTACTTC. Translated, it gives CASSQPGTLGDQYF.

Many counts were recorded for this clonotype. The gene calls are TRBV28 and TRBJ1-3; D unresolved. Germline-derived CDR1 and CDR2 are MDHEN and SYDVKM. This CDR3 is 17 amino acids long. Trimming left V 2 bases short and J 4 bases short, with 18 bases between. The CDR3 nucleotides are TGTGCCAGCAGTTTACACCCGTCTTGGAGGGAAGGAAACACCATATATTTT. As protein: CASSLHPSWREGNTIYF.

Ten or more counts support this clonotype. The chain has TRBV6-5 and TRBJ1-1, with D uncertain. The CDR3 is 14 residues long. V was shortened by 0 bases and J by 11 bases, with 16 bases between the two germline ends. From germline, CDR1 is MNHEY and CDR2 SVGAGI. The DNA for the CDR3 is TGTGCCAGCAGTTACTCGGTTCCGGGCGTTGCGGCTTTCTTT. Protein sequence: CASSYSVPGVAAFF.

This clonotype was recorded at least ten times. The rearrangement uses TRBV7-2 and TRBJ2-7; 11 bases match TRBD1. The CDR3 sequence is 17 residues long. J gave up 6 bases and V 6 bases, and 16 bases lay outside the gene matches. Germline lookup yields CDR1 SGHTA and CDR2 FQGNSA. The CDR3, as DNA: TGTGCCAGCAGAAGTCTCAAGGGGACAGGGGGAAACAGCGAGCAGTACTTC. This codes for CASRSLKGTGGNSEQYF.